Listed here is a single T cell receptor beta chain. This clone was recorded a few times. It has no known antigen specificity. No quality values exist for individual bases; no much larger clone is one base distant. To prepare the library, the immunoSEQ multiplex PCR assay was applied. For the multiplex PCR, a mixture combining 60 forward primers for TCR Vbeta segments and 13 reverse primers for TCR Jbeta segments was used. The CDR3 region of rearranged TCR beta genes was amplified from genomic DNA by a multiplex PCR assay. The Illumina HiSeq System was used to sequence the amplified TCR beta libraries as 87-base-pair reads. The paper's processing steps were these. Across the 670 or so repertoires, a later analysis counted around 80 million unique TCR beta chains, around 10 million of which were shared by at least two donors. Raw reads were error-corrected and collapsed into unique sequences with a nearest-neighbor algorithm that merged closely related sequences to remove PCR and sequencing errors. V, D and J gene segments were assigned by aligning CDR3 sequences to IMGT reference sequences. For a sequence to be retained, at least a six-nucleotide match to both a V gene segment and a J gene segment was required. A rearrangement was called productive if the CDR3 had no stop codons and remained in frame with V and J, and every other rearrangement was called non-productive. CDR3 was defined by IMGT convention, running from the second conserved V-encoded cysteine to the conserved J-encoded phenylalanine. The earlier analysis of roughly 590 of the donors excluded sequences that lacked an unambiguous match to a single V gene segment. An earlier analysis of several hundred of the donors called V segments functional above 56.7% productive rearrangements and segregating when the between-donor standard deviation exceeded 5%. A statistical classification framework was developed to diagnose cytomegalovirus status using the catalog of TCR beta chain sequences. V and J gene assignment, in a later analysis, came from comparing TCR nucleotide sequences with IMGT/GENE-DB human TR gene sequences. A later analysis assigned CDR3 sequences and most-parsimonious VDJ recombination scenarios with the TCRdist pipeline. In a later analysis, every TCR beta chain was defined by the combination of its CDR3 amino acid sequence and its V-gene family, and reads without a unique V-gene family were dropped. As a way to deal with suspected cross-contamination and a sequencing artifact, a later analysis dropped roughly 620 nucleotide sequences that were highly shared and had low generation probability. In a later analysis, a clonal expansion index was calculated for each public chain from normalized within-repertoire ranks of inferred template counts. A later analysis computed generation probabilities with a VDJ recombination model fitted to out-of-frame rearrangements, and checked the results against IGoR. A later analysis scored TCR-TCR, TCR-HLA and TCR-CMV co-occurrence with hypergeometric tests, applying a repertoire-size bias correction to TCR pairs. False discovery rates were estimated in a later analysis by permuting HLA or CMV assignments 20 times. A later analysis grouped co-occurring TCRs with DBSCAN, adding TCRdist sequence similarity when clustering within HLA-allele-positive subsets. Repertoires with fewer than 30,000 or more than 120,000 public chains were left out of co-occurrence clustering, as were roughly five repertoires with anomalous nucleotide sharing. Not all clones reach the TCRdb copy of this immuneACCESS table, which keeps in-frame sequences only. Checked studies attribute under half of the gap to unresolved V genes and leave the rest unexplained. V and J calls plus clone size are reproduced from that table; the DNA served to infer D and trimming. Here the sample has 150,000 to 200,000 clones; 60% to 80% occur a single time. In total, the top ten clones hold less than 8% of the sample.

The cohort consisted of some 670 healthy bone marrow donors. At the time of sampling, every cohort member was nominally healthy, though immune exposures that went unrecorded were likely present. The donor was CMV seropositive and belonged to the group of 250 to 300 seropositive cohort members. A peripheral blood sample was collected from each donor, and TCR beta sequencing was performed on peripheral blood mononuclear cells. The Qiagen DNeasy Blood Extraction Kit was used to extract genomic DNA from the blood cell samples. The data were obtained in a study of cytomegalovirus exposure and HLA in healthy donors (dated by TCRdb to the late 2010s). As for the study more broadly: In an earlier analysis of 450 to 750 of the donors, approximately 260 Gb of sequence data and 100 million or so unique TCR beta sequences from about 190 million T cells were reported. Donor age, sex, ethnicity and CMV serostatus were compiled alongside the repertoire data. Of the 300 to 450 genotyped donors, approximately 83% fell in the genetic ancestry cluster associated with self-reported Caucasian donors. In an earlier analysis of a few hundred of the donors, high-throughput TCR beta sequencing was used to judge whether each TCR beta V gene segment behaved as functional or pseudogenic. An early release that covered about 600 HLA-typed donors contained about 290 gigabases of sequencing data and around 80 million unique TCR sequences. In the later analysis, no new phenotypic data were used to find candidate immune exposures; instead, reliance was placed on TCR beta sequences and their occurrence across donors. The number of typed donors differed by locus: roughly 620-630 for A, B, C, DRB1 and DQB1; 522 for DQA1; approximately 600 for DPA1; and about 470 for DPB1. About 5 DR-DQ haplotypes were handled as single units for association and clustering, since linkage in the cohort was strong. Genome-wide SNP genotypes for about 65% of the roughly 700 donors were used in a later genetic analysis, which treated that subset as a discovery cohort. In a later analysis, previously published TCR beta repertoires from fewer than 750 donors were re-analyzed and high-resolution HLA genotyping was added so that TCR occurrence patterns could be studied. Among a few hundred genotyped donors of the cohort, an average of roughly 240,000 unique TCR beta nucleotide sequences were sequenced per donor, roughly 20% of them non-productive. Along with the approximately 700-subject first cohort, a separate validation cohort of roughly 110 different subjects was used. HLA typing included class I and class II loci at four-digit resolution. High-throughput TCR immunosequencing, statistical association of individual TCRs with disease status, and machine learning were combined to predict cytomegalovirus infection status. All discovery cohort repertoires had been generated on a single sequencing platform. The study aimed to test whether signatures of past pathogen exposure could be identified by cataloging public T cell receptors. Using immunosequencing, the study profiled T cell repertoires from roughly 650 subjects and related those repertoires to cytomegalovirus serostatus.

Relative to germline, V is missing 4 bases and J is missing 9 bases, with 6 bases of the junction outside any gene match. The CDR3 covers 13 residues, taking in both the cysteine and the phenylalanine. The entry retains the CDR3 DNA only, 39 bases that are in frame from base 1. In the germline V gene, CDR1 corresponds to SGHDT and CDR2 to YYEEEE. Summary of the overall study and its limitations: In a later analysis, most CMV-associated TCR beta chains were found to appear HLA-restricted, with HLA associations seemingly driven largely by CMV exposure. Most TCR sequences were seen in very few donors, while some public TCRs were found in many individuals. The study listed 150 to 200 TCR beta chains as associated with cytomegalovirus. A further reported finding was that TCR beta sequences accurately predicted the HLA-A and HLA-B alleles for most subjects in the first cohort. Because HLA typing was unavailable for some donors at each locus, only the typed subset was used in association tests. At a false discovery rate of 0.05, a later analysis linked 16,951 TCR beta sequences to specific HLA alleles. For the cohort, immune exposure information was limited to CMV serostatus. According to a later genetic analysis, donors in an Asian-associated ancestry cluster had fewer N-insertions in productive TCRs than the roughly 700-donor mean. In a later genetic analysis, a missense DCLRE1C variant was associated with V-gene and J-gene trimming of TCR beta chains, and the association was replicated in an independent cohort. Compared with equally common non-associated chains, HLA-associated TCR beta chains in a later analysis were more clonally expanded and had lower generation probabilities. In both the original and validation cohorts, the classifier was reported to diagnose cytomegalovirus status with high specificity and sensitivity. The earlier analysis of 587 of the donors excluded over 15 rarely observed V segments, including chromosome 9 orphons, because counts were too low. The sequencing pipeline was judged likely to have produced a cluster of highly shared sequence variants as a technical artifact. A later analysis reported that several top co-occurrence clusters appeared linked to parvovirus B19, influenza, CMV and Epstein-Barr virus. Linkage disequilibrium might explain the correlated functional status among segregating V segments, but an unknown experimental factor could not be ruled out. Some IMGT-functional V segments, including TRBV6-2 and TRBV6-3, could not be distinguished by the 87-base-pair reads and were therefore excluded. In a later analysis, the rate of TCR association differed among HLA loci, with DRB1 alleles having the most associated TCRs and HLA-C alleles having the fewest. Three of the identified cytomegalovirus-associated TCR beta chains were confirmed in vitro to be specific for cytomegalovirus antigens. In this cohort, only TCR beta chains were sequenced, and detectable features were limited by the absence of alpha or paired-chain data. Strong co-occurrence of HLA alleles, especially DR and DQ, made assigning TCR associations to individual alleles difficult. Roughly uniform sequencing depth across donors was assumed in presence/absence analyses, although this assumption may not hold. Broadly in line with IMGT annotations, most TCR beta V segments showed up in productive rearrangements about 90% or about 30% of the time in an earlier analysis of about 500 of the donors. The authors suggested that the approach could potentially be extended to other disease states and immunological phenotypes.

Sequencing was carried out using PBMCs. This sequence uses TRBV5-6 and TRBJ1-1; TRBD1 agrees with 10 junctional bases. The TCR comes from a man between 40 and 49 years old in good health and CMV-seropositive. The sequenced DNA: TGTGCCAGCAGCAGAGGACAGGGGGTTCAAGCTTTCTTT. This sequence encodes CASSRGQGVQAFF.